One and the same sample provided the 27 T cell receptor beta chains below, sequenced in a study of graft-versus-host responses after intestinal transplantation. Antigens for these TCRs are unknown. Sequencing was performed with immunoSEQ multiplex PCR; in TCRdb, only in-frame clones are kept and a portion is missing. The sample contains about 100,000 clones, more than 85% of which appear only once. The sample consisted of unstimulated CD4+ T cells sorted from spleen or lymph node cells, taken before transplant. The receptors come from a human donor who was the organ donor for an intestinal transplant.

V usage is TRBV5-8 and J usage is TRBJ2-7, with D tentatively TRBD1 (5 bases). V lost 5 bases and J lost 5, with 17 bases in between. The CDR3 length is 14 residues. Germline lookup yields CDR1 SGHTS and CDR2 YDEGEE. CDR3 nucleotides: TGTGCCAGCAGACGACAGTTGAGTGGCCACGAGCAGTACTTC. Translated: CASRRQLSGHEQYF.

This clone was counted once. The chain uses TRBV28 and TRBJ1-2; D not certain. Trimming pared 2 bases from V and 6 bases from J, leaving 10 bases between. The CDR3 is 13 residues long. The germline V gene encodes CDR1 MDHEN and CDR2 SYDVKM. CDR3 nucleotides: TGTGCCAGCAGTTTACCGCCGTGGCATGGCTACACCTTC. This encodes CASSLPPWHGYTF.

The CDR3 loop is CASSPRPLQETQYF. The CDR3 DNA reads as TGTGCCAGCAGCCCCCGACCCTTACAAGAGACCCAGTACTTC. The V gene is TRBV7-9, the J gene TRBJ2-5; no clear D gene. V lost 5 bases to trimming and J lost 2 bases, with 12 bases between them. The CDR3 sequence is 14 residues long. Germline CDR1 reads SEHNR; CDR2 reads FQNEAQ (reference sequence).

In its sample, this clone was seen a few times. This chain connects TRBV9 to TRBJ2-1; 12 bases agree with TRBD2. Germline CDR1 SGDLS, CDR2 YYNGEE. The CDR3 extends over 16 amino acids. The junction had 9 bases not matched to a gene; V was cut back by 4 bases and J by 7 bases. This chain's CDR3 is CASSSRTSGVKNEQFF. In DNA, the CDR3 is TGTGCCAGCAGCTCGAGGACTAGCGGGGTGAAAAATGAGCAGTTCTTC.

The chain couples TRBV28 to TRBJ1-5; D is undetermined. CDR1 and CDR2 (germline): MDHEN, SYDVKM. The CDR3 contains 11 residues. The V end lost 8 bases, the J end lost 0 bases, and 2 bases lay between the germline ends. The CDR3 sequence is CASYSNQPQHF. The CDR3, as DNA: TGTGCCAGCTATAGCAATCAGCCCCAGCATTTT. Together with reference TRBV28 and TRBJ1-5, the CDR3 gives the full variable domain: DVKVTQSSRYLVKRTGEKVFLECVQDMDHENMFWYRQDPGLGLRLIYFSYDVKMKEKGDIPEGYSVSREKKERFSLILESASTNQTSMYLCASYSNQPQHFGDGTRLSIL.

The chain uses TRBV4-1 and TRBJ2-2; D is perhaps TRBD1 (6 bases). Germline-derived CDR1 and CDR2 are MGHRA and YSYEKL. The CDR3 has 17 amino acids. Between the trimmed V and J ends, which lost 3 bases and 6 bases, there was a span of 20 bases. CDR3 in DNA: TGCGCCAGCAGCCAGATTCCAGGGGTAGTTCTATCCGGGGAGCTGTTTTTT. The encoded protein is CASSQIPGVVLSGELFF.

The chain uses TRBV4-1 and TRBJ2-3; 8 bases fit TRBD2. The CDR3 is made up of 15 amino acids. The junction had 7 bases not matched to a gene; V was cut back by 2 bases and J by 6 bases. Germline assignment: CDR1 MGHRA and CDR2 YSYEKL. For the CDR3, the DNA is TGCGCCAGCAGCCAACAACGGGGGGGTGAGGATACGCAGTATTTT. Its translation: CASSQQRGGEDTQYF.

J is TRBJ1-6 and V is TRBV6-1; the match to TRBD1 covers 7 bases. Trimming took 8 bases from V and 0 from J; bases not matched to a gene: 4. Germline V CDR1 and CDR2: MNHNS, SASEGT. This CDR3 region has 15 residues. The CDR3 nucleotides are TGTGCCAGCTTCACAGGGGTCTCCTATAATTCACCCCTCCACTTT. This translates into CASFTGVSYNSPLHF.

V usage is TRBV10-3 and J usage is TRBJ2-1; 7 bases line up with TRBD1. J was trimmed by 0 bases and V by 10 bases; bases with no gene match: 12. This CDR3 comprises 16 residues. Germline-derived CDR1 and CDR2 are ENHRY and SYGVKD. CDR3 coding DNA: TGTGCCACGAGTAGTACGACAGGGAGCTCCTACAATGAGCAGTTCTTC. This translates into CATSSTTGSSYNEQFF.

The V call is TRBV6-7, the J call TRBJ1-5, with TRBD1 identical over 8 bases. TRBV6-7 is an ORF for which the function is uncertain. CDR3 length: 16 residues. Germline trimming cut 5 bases from V and 9 bases from J; bases unmatched to any gene: 15. CDR3 sequence: CASSPLDRASMWPQHF. The CDR3 DNA reads as TGTGCCAGCAGTCCCCTGGACAGGGCCTCAATGTGGCCCCAGCATTTT.

Regarding this clone: The sample carries other DNA sequences with the same CDR3. The chain combines TRBV7-3 with TRBJ2-5; TRBD2 matches at 12 bases. This CDR3 is 14 amino acids long. With 4 bases clipped from V and 5 bases from J, the junction kept 2 bases outside the gene matches. Germline V gives CDR1 SGHTA, CDR2 FQGTGA. The CDR3 loop reads CASSSGLAGETQYF. The CDR3 DNA reads TGTGCCAGCAGCTCCGGACTAGCGGGGGAGACCCAGTACTTC.

The V call is TRBV18, the J call TRBJ2-1, with 9 bases that match TRBD2. Trimming removed 2 bases from V and 2 bases from J; junction bases left unmatched: 4. CDR1 and CDR2 (germline): KGHSH, LQKENI. The CDR3 totals 16 residues. CDR3 sequence reads: CASSPSSGATYNEQFF. The CDR3 nucleotides read TGTGCCAGCTCACCATCTAGCGGGGCGACCTACAATGAGCAGTTCTTC.

This rearrangement joins TRBV15 to TRBJ2-2; D uncertain. CDR3 size: 12 residues. The ends were cut back, 3 bases at V and 5 bases at J, with 4 bases in the middle. Germline CDR1 and CDR2: LNHNV and YYDKDF (reference sequence). DNA for the CDR3: TGTGCCACCAGCAGGACTACCGGGGAGCTGTTTTTT. Translating it yields CATSRTTGELFF.

A few counts support this clone. The chain has TRBV5-1 and TRBJ1-1, with TRBD1 identical over 8 bases. V dropped 5 bases and J dropped 1; count of bases not matched to a gene: 1. CDR3 length: 13 residues. Germline values: CDR1 SGHRS, CDR2 YFSETQ. The CDR3 nucleotides are TGCGCCAGCAGGGGACAGGCGAACACTGAAGCTTTCTTT. Amino acid sequence: CASRGQANTEAFF.

This clone was detected only once. The J gene is TRBJ2-1, the V gene TRBV27; D is perhaps TRBD1 (5 bases). In germline, CDR1 is MNHEY, CDR2 SMNVEV (reference sequence). V was trimmed by 0 bases and J by 9 bases, leaving 9 bases between them. The CDR3 sequence is 13 residues long. The CDR3 is CASSLSGRVEQFF. For the CDR3, the DNA is TGTGCCAGCAGTTTATCTGGCAGGGTTGAGCAGTTCTTC.

The gene calls are TRBV18 and TRBJ1-5, with D possibly matching TRBD1 (6 bases). The CDR3 has 15 amino acids. V lost 3 bases and J 3 bases, leaving 12 bases between the germline ends. Germline CDR1 reads KGHSH; CDR2 reads LQKENI. CDR3 amino acids: CASSPGSGVNQPQHF. CDR3 sequence (DNA): TGTGCCAGCTCACCGGGGTCAGGGGTCAATCAGCCCCAGCATTTT.

The chain joins TRBV5-1 to TRBJ2-2; either TRBD1 or TRBD2 may fit D (5 bases each). Germline assignment: CDR1 SGHRS and CDR2 YFSETQ. The V end lost 3 bases, the J end lost 9 bases, and 12 bases lay between the germline ends. The CDR3 loop spans 13 amino acids. CDR3 coding DNA: TGCGCCAGCAGCTCCCAAGGGGACCGGGAGCTGTTTTTT. Its protein is CASSSQGDRELFF.

The chain links TRBV28 to TRBJ1-1, with D uncertain. Germline V gives CDR1 MDHEN, CDR2 SYDVKM. The length of the CDR3 is 15 residues. Trimming stripped 7 bases from V and 1 base from J, with 16 bases between. CDR3 loop: CASILTGRGNTEAFF. DNA of the CDR3: TGTGCCAGCATTTTGACCGGACGGGGGAACACTGAAGCTTTCTTT. Full variable domain (rest looked up from reference TRBV28 and TRBJ1-1): DVKVTQSSRYLVKRTGEKVFLECVQDMDHENMFWYRQDPGLGLRLIYFSYDVKMKEKGDIPEGYSVSREKKERFSLILESASTNQTSMYLCASILTGRGNTEAFFGQGTRLTVV.

V and J are TRBV14 and TRBJ1-6; no clear D. This CDR3 is 13 amino acids long. V was shortened by 1 base and J by 14 bases, with 12 bases between the two germline ends. Germline CDR1 SGHDN, CDR2 FVKESK. CDR3 sequence reads: CASSQVAGFTLHF. CDR3 bases: TGTGCCAGCAGCCAAGTGGCGGGGTTCACCCTCCACTTT.

The CDR3 loop is CASSGRRGLSTDTQYF. The CDR3 region has the DNA TGCGCCAGCAGTGGACGACGCGGGCTTAGCACAGATACGCAGTATTTT. V gene TRBV10-1 combines with J gene TRBJ2-3, with D tentatively TRBD2 (5 bases). The CDR3 covers 16 residues. The V end was cut by 4 bases, the J end by 0 bases, with 14 bases between. CDR1 is WNHNN and CDR2 is SYGVQD in the germline V gene (reference sequence).

The chain is built from TRBV11-2 and TRBJ2-1, with no clear D. Germline values: CDR1 SGHAT, CDR2 FQNNGV. Trimming removed 1 base at V and 7 bases at J, with 2 bases between. This CDR3 has 11 amino acids. DNA of the CDR3: TGTGCCAGCAGCTTAGTTAATGAGCAGTTCTTC. Protein product: CASSLVNEQFF.

This clone was observed a handful of times. J is TRBJ2-1 and V is TRBV2; TRBD2 agrees at 10 bases. The CDR3 runs to 15 residues. With 4 bases clipped from V and 2 bases from J, the junction kept 2 bases outside the gene matches. Germline V gene data show CDR1 as SNHLY and CDR2 as FYNNEI. CDR3 loop: CASSALAGAYNEQFF. Here the CDR3 DNA reads TGTGCCAGCAGTGCCCTAGCGGGGGCCTACAATGAGCAGTTCTTC.

This chain's CDR3 is CSAPTGFGYTF. CDR3 coding DNA: TGCAGTGCGCCGACAGGGTTCGGCTACACCTTC. This rearrangement joins TRBV20-1 to TRBJ1-2; TRBD1 matches 7 bases. Germline-derived CDR1 and CDR2 are DFQATT and SNEGSKA (reference sequence). The ends lost 6 bases at V and 8 bases at J; junction bases unmatched: 6. The CDR3 has 11 residues.

The chain combines TRBV4-1 with TRBJ1-4, with 10 bases lining up with TRBD1. CDR3 length equals 17 residues. Trimming removed 4 bases from V and 0 bases from J; junction bases left unmatched: 5. The V gene's germline CDR1 is MGHRA and CDR2 YSYEKL. CDR3 sequence: CASSRGTGATTNEKLFF. The CDR3 DNA reads TGCGCCAGCAGCCGCGGGACAGGGGCCACAACTAATGAAAAACTGTTTTTT.

This clone was seen once. The chain combines TRBV18 with TRBJ2-5; TRBD1 matches at 9 bases. Germline V gene sequence: CDR1 KGHSH, CDR2 LQKENI. The trim removed 3 bases at V and 2 bases at J, leaving 1 base unmatched. The CDR3 totals 14 residues. The CDR3 DNA is TGTGCCAGCTCACCCGACAGGGGGCAAGAGACCCAGTACTTC. Its protein product is CASSPDRGQETQYF. Based on the CDR3 plus reference TRBV18 and TRBJ2-5, the full variable domain is NAGVMQNPRHLVRRRGQEARLRCSPMKGHSHVYWYRQLPEEGLKFMVYLQKENIIDESGMPKERFSAEFPKEGPSILRIQQVVRGDSAAYFCASSPDRGQETQYFGPGTRLLVL.

The chain combines TRBV28 with TRBJ2-3; D not resolved. Germline V gene data show CDR1 as MDHEN and CDR2 as SYDVKM. V lost 6 bases and J 8 bases, leaving 9 bases between the germline ends. The CDR3 runs 11 residues. The CDR3, as DNA: TGTGCCAGCAGCCTCAAAGCTACGCAGTATTTT. Encoded protein: CASSLKATQYF.

The chain combines TRBV2 with TRBJ1-2, with 9 bases aligning to TRBD1. This CDR3 is built from 16 residues. After removal of 8 bases from V and 3 bases from J, the junction contained 13 bases not matched to a gene. Germline loops: CDR1 SNHLY, CDR2 FYNNEI. The CDR3 DNA is TGTGCCAGCCAGGGACAGGGAACAGGTGGGGACTATGGCTACACCTTC. Translated: CASQGQGTGGDYGYTF.